These 32 T cell receptor beta chains were all obtained from the same sample, sequenced in a study of CD8+ T cells in alopecia areata. Following extraction, RNA underwent reverse transcription to cDNA, which served as the sequencing template. Clones were sequenced by immunoSEQ multiplex PCR, and TCRdb holds only the in-frame ones, with some missing. The sample has around 200,000 clones; almost 65% are singletons. The sample consisted of CD4+ T cells sorted from blood, taken at week 0. Every receptor here comes from a human donor with alopecia areata.

In this sample, this clone turned up once. This chain joins TRBV30 and TRBJ1-1; possibly TRBD1 for D (6 bases). Trimming removed 4 bases at V and 4 bases at J, with 16 bases between. This CDR3 region has 14 residues. In germline, CDR1 is GTSNPN, CDR2 SVGIG (reference sequence). The chain's CDR3 is CAWTGTGRVTEAFF. CDR3 nucleotides: TGTGCCTGGACGGGCACAGGGCGAGTCACTGAAGCTTTCTTT.

Here the CDR3 reads CAWAPRSDGYTF. CDR3 bases: TGTGCCTGGGCCCCCCGGTCCGATGGCTACACCTTC. J is TRBJ1-2 and V is TRBV30, with D uncertain. The CDR3 contains 12 residues. Germline V gives CDR1 GTSNPN, CDR2 SVGIG (reference sequence). V lost 5 bases, J lost 6 bases, and 13 bases lay in between.

The chain has TRBV5-1 and TRBJ2-4; 8 bases are shared with TRBD1. There are 16 residues in the CDR3. J lost 4 bases, V lost 4 bases, and 10 bases had no gene match. The germline CDR1 and CDR2 sequences are SGHRS and YFSETQ. CDR3 region: CASSPDRAPPKNIQYF. Here the CDR3 DNA reads TGCGCCAGCAGCCCGGACAGGGCCCCTCCAAAAAACATTCAGTACTTC.

The rearrangement uses TRBV29-1 and TRBJ1-3; D unclear. Looked up from germline, CDR1 is SQVTM and CDR2 is ANQGSEA. Trimming left V 3 bases short and J 4 bases short, with 7 bases between. The CDR3 has 12 residues. The CDR3 is CSVDSPGNTIYF. DNA for the CDR3: TGCAGCGTTGATTCGCCCGGAAACACCATATATTTT. The full variable domain, with the rest looked up from reference TRBV29-1 and TRBJ1-3, is SAVISQKPSRDICQRGTSLTIQCQVDSQVTMMFWYRQQPGQSLTLIATANQGSEATYESGFVIDKFPISRPNLTFSTLTVSNMSPEDSSIYLCSVDSPGNTIYFGEGSWLTVV.

J is TRBJ1-2 and V is TRBV27; D is possibly TRBD1 (5 bases). Trimming pared 4 bases from V and 7 bases from J, leaving 10 bases between. CDR1 and CDR2 (germline): MNHEY, SMNVEV (reference sequence). This CDR3 is 12 amino acids long. In nucleotides, the CDR3 is TGTGCCAGCAGTTCTATCGACAGTGGCTACACCTTC. Amino acid sequence: CASSSIDSGYTF.

The chain has TRBV29-1 and TRBJ1-1, with 10 bases matching TRBD1. V shed 6 bases and J 6 bases; nucleotides not matched to a gene: 10. Germline V gene lookup returns CDR1 SQVTM and CDR2 ANQGSEA. The CDR3 runs 14 residues. CDR3 bases: TGCAGCGTGAGGAGGGACAGGGGAGGGGCTGAAGCTTTCTTT. This gives the protein CSVRRDRGGAEAFF. The full variable domain, its missing parts supplied by reference TRBV29-1 and TRBJ1-1, is SAVISQKPSRDICQRGTSLTIQCQVDSQVTMMFWYRQQPGQSLTLIATANQGSEATYESGFVIDKFPISRPNLTFSTLTVSNMSPEDSSIYLCSVRRDRGGAEAFFGQGTRLTVV.

The chain joins TRBV6-5 to TRBJ2-2; D is unresolved. Trimming removed 4 bases from V and 1 base from J, with 10 bases in between. The CDR3 spans 15 residues. Per the germline V gene, CDR1 is MNHEY and CDR2 is SVGAGI. CDR3 nucleotides: TGTGCCAGCAGTTGGACGACGGTGAACACCGGGGAGCTGTTTTTT. Translated: CASSWTTVNTGELFF.

This chain uses TRBV2 with TRBJ1-1, with a weak D call TRBD1 (5 bases). The CDR3 length is 11 residues. V lost 3 bases and J 9 bases, leaving 8 bases between the germline ends. Germline assignment: CDR1 SNHLY and CDR2 FYNNEI. For the CDR3, the DNA is TGTGCCAGCAGTGACACAGGTAAAGCTTTCTTT. The encoded protein is CASSDTGKAFF.

The rearrangement uses TRBV19 and TRBJ2-6; 8 bases map to TRBD1. This CDR3 is built from 14 residues. Germline V gives CDR1 LNHDA, CDR2 SQIVND (reference sequence). The V and J ends lost 9 bases and 3 bases, in that order; junction bases with no gene match: 4. The CDR3 DNA reads as TGTGCCAGCCGGACAGGGAATGGGGCCAACGTCCTGACTTTC. It yields the protein CASRTGNGANVLTF.

DNA for the CDR3: TGTGCCAGCAGTTTTGGGGGTAGCAATCAGCCCCAGCATTTT. It is translated as CASSFGGSNQPQHF. The rearrangement uses TRBV28 and TRBJ1-5; D perhaps matches TRBD1 (5 bases). Germline CDR1 and CDR2: MDHEN and SYDVKM. The CDR3 contains 14 residues. Trimming pared 3 bases from V and 0 bases from J, leaving 6 bases between.

This chain connects TRBV29-1 to TRBJ1-1; D uncertain. The CDR3 has 13 amino acids. Trimming shortened V by 7 bases and J by 0 bases, and 12 bases separated the two germline ends. Germline-derived CDR1 and CDR2 are SQVTM and ANQGSEA. The chain's CDR3 is CSAKALVNTEAFF. CDR3 nucleotides: TGCAGCGCTAAAGCGTTGGTGAACACTGAAGCTTTCTTT. Using reference TRBV29-1 and TRBJ1-1 for the parts outside the CDR3, the full variable domain is SAVISQKPSRDICQRGTSLTIQCQVDSQVTMMFWYRQQPGQSLTLIATANQGSEATYESGFVIDKFPISRPNLTFSTLTVSNMSPEDSSIYLCSAKALVNTEAFFGQGTRLTVV.

The chain combines TRBV29-1 with TRBJ1-1; possibly TRBD1 for D (5 bases). CDR3 length: 15 amino acids. The germline CDR1 and CDR2 sequences are SQVTM and ANQGSEA. V dropped 6 bases and J dropped 1 base, with 18 bases sitting between them. The CDR3 sequence: CSVDPQSGGNTEAFF. The CDR3 DNA follows: TGCAGCGTAGATCCCCAGTCCGGGGGGAACACTGAAGCTTTCTTT.

The chain employs TRBV5-1 and TRBJ2-7, with TRBD1 identical over 9 bases. This CDR3 contains 15 residues. The V gene end was trimmed by 2 bases and the J gene end by 3 bases; junction bases not matched to a gene: 6. The germline gives CDR1 SGHRS, CDR2 YFSETQ. CDR3 region: CASSLGQGSYYEQYF. CDR3 DNA sequence: TGCGCCAGCAGCTTAGGACAGGGGTCTTACTACGAGCAGTACTTC. Based on the CDR3 plus reference TRBV5-1 and TRBJ2-7, the full variable domain is KAGVTQTPRYLIKTRGQQVTLSCSPISGHRSVSWYQQTPGQGLQFLFEYFSETQRNKGNFPGRFSGRQFSNSRSEMNVSTLELGDSALYLCASSLGQGSYYEQYFGPGTRLTVT.

V gene TRBV27 combines with J gene TRBJ2-3, with a possible D match to TRBD2 (6 bases). Trimming took 5 bases from V and 1 from J, leaving 16 bases between them. Germline V CDR1 and CDR2: MNHEY, SMNVEV (reference sequence). The CDR3 sequence is 16 residues long. The CDR3 spells CASSPAGTDRTDTQYF. The DNA of the CDR3 is TGTGCCAGCAGTCCCGCAGGGACTGACCGCACAGATACGCAGTATTTT.

This clone was found once. CDR3 region: CASSLPPTGITEAFF. The CDR3 DNA reads as TGTGCCAGCAGCTTACCGCCGACAGGCATAACTGAAGCTTTCTTT. The genes are TRBV7-2 and TRBJ1-1; TRBD1 is a possible D gene (6 bases). The CDR3 consists of 15 residues. The V end lost 2 bases, the J end lost 5 bases, and 15 bases lay between the germline ends. From germline, CDR1 is SGHTA and CDR2 FQGNSA.

The chain employs TRBV29-1 and TRBJ2-5; D not resolved. From germline, CDR1 is SQVTM and CDR2 ANQGSEA. The CDR3 spans 12 residues. Trimming took 4 bases from V and 3 from J, leaving 9 bases between them. In DNA, the CDR3 is TGCAGCGTTGCACCATCGAAAGAGACCCAGTACTTC. It is translated as CSVAPSKETQYF.

The rearrangement links TRBV7-6 to TRBJ1-3; D gene uncertain. CDR1 SGHVS and CDR2 FNYEAQ come from the germline V gene. V shed 5 bases and J shed 4 bases, with 9 bases lying between them. The CDR3 is 13 residues long. CDR3 region: CASSPLPGNTIYF. As DNA, the CDR3 is TGTGCCAGCAGCCCACTACCGGGAAACACCATATATTTT.

The chain is built from TRBV29-1 and TRBJ2-6; tentative D call: TRBD1 (5 bases). The CDR3 runs 16 residues. The V gene's germline CDR1 is SQVTM and CDR2 ANQGSEA. Trimming pared 7 bases from V and 1 base from J, leaving 17 bases between. CDR3 nucleotides: TGCAGCGCCCGAACCCCACAGGATTCTGGGGCCAACGTCCTGACTTTC. Translation: CSARTPQDSGANVLTF.

This clone was found a few times. V gene TRBV4-1 combines with J gene TRBJ1-4; D gene unclear. This CDR3 contains 15 residues. V dropped 4 bases and J dropped 4 bases, with 13 bases sitting between them. Germline V lookup: CDR1 MGHRA, CDR2 YSYEKL. CDR3 residues: CASSLERQVNEKLFF. For the CDR3, the DNA is TGCGCCAGCAGCCTGGAACGGCAGGTTAATGAAAAACTGTTTTTT.

This sequence joins TRBV7-2 and TRBJ2-3; D is undetermined. V gave up 5 bases and J gave up 4 bases, with 13 bases separating them. The CDR3 is 14 amino acids. CDR1 is SGHTA, CDR2 FQGNSA, per germline. DNA of the CDR3: TGTGCCAGCAGCCCAAGAGGTGTAGCAGATACGCAGTATTTT. Translating gives CASSPRGVADTQYF.

This chain uses TRBV29-1 with TRBJ2-3, with D perhaps matching TRBD2 (5 bases). V gave up 0 bases and J gave up 2 bases, with 9 bases separating them. Germline CDR1 is SQVTM and CDR2 is ANQGSEA. The length of the CDR3 is 14 residues. The CDR3 DNA reads as TGCAGCGTTGAAGATCGGGGAACCACAGATACGCAGTATTTT. As protein: CSVEDRGTTDTQYF.

The chain has TRBV9 and TRBJ2-7, with D possibly called TRBD1 or TRBD2 (5 bases each). CDR3 length: 15 residues. CDR1 is SGDLS, CDR2 YYNGEE, per germline. V lost 4 bases to trimming and J lost 6 bases, with 20 bases between them. CDR3: CASSHGDRDLSEQYF. Here the CDR3 DNA reads TGTGCCAGCAGCCATGGAGACCGGGACCTCAGCGAGCAGTACTTC.

This clone was seen a few times. The V and J genes are TRBV6-5 and TRBJ1-1; D may be TRBD1 (5 bases). CDR3 length equals 13 residues. The germline V gene has CDR1 MNHEY and CDR2 SVGAGI. Trimming shortened V by 10 bases and J by 3 bases, and 15 bases separated the two germline ends. CDR3 loop: CATRTRGDTEAFF. The CDR3 region has the DNA TGTGCCACCCGAACCCGGGGCGACACTGAAGCTTTCTTT.

This sequence joins TRBV4-3 and TRBJ2-2, with 11 bases identical to TRBD2. The CDR3 covers 18 residues. Germline loops: CDR1 LGHNA, CDR2 YSLEER. The J segment lost 1 base and the V segment lost 1 base, leaving 5 bases of the junction unmatched. As DNA, the CDR3 is TGCGCCAGCAGCCAAGCGTGGGGACTAGCGGTGAACACCGGGGAGCTGTTTTTT. It specifies CASSQAWGLAVNTGELFF.

This clone has only a few counts. The chain has TRBV4-2 and TRBJ2-7; TRBD1 matches 9 bases. The CDR3 has 15 amino acids. Looked up from germline, CDR1 is LGHNA and CDR2 is YNFKEQ. V shed 0 bases, J shed 2 bases, and the junction held 2 bases outside the gene matches. CDR3 amino acids: CASSQEGQGTYEQYF. The CDR3, as DNA: TGTGCCAGCAGCCAAGAAGGACAGGGGACCTACGAGCAGTACTTC.

In regard to this clone: Its ends do not fully match the called genes, so a read error is possible. The V call is TRBV7-3, the J call TRBJ2-3, with TRBD1 as a possible D gene (8 bases). The CDR3 length is 15 residues. CDR1 and CDR2 from the germline V gene are SGHTA and FQGTGA. In DNA, the CDR3 is TGTGCCAGCACCTTACAGGGGGGGCCAGGGGATACGCAGTATTTT. This encodes CASTLQGGPGDTQYF.

This clone was recorded a few times. CDR3 loop: CASSETGNTGELFF. The CDR3 coding sequence is TGTGCCAGCAGTGAAACAGGGAACACCGGGGAGCTGTTTTTT. The gene calls are TRBV25-1 and TRBJ2-2, with D possibly being TRBD1 (5 bases). The CDR3 length is 14 residues. Germline CDR1 MGHDK, CDR2 SYGVNS. V lost 2 bases and J lost 1, with 5 bases in between. Full variable domain (remainder filled in from reference TRBV25-1 and TRBJ2-2): EADIYQTPRYLVIGTGKKITLECSQTMGHDKMYWYQQDPGMELHLIHYSYGVNSTEKGDLSSESTVSRIRTEHFPLTLESARPSHTSQYLCASSETGNTGELFFGEGSRLTVL.

In its sample, this clone was seen once. The chain links TRBV6-5 to TRBJ1-5; D gene uncertain. The germline V and J ends were trimmed by 4 bases and 7 bases, with 11 bases remaining between them. The CDR3 runs to 13 residues. CDR1 is MNHEY, CDR2 SVGAGI, per germline. CDR3: CASSLQAEQPQHF. CDR3 DNA: TGTGCCAGCAGTTTGCAGGCAGAACAGCCCCAGCATTTT.

The chain links TRBV5-1 to TRBJ2-2, with D perhaps TRBD2 (5 bases). The CDR3 is made up of 15 amino acids. V was shortened by 3 bases and J by 5 bases, with 14 bases between the two germline ends. In germline, CDR1 is SGHRS, CDR2 YFSETQ. This chain's CDR3 is CASSSTTSGTGELFF. In DNA form, the CDR3 reads TGCGCCAGCAGCTCCACAACCTCGGGGACCGGGGAGCTGTTTTTT.

The chain links TRBV19 to TRBJ2-7; 11 nucleotides line up with TRBD2. The germline gives CDR1 LNHDA, CDR2 SQIVND (reference sequence). V shed 5 bases and J 6 bases; nucleotides not matched to a gene: 3. The CDR3 is made up of 13 amino acids. The CDR3 spells CASSLAGGREQYF. The CDR3 DNA follows: TGTGCCAGTAGTCTAGCGGGGGGCCGCGAGCAGTACTTC.

In nucleotides, the CDR3 is TGTGCCTGGACCTATCAGCTGAACACTGAAGCTTTCTTT. Protein sequence: CAWTYQLNTEAFF. The chain uses TRBV30 and TRBJ1-1; D is ambiguous. The CDR3 has 13 amino acids. CDR1 and CDR2 (germline): GTSNPN, SVGIG (reference sequence). The V end lost 4 bases, the J end lost 0 bases, and 9 bases lay between the germline ends.

The rearrangement links TRBV7-3 to TRBJ2-3; D is perhaps TRBD2 (6 bases). Germline CDR1 is SGHTA and CDR2 is FQGTGA. Trimming removed 6 bases at V and 6 bases at J, with 10 bases between. The CDR3 is 12 amino acids. The CDR3 spells CASSRDFDTQYF. The DNA for the CDR3 is TGTGCCAGCAGTCGGGACTTTGATACGCAGTATTTT.